This is a list of T cell receptor beta chains from one sample in a study of cytomegalovirus exposure and HLA in healthy donors. Profiled with immunoSEQ multiplex PCR; TCRdb holds only in-frame clones, not every one. Altogether 150,000 to 200,000 clones are present, over 70% being singletons, with the ten largest covering over 3.5%. The source material was PBMCs. These receptors were taken from a man in his fifties in good health and CMV-seronegative. CDR3s leave out the opening cysteine and the closing phenylalanine or tryptophan. Only part of the rows carry a size: once, few, many, or a class if the clone is expanded.

j_call | v_call | clone_size | cdr3_aa
TRBJ2-5 | TRBV1 | - | TSSPGLADFQETQY
TRBJ2-5 | TRBV6-5 | once | ASSYASLGGEQY
TRBJ2-6 | TRBV19 | once | ASSGGLSSGANVLT
TRBJ2-2 | TRBV10-3 | - | AISESTGRVTGELF
TRBJ2-7 | TRBV18 | - | ASSPPSYYEQY
TRBJ2-7 | TRBV16 | - | ASSQRAPGGGEQY
TRBJ2-2 | TRBV28 | - | ASKSRRGNTGELF
TRBJ2-1 | TRBV5-1 | - | ATSDSYNEQF
TRBJ2-7 | TRBV29-1 | - | SVEFQGGYEQY
TRBJ1-5 | TRBV10-2 | - | ASTGQKNQPQH
TRBJ1-4 | TRBV29-1 | - | SVLSGEFEKLF
TRBJ2-7 | TRBV6-6 | - | ASSPGQLYSYEQY
TRBJ2-7 | TRBV30 | - | AWSTGSAYEQY
TRBJ1-1 | TRBV7-3 | - | ASSLQGGGMNTEAF
TRBJ1-2 | TRBV27 | - | ASSQDRTNYGYT
TRBJ2-3 | TRBV10-3 | - | AISDGGGNTDTQY
TRBJ2-2 | TRBV11-2 | - | ASSTGNTGELF
TRBJ1-3 | TRBV5-1 | - | ASSLPTVFPGNTIY
TRBJ2-2 | TRBV7-8 | - | ASSFFGTGRTGELF
TRBJ2-7 | TRBV27 | - | ASSSLGLAVASQY
TRBJ1-4 | TRBV16 | - | ASSQPRGRPDEKLF
TRBJ2-7 | TRBV19 | - | ASGGQGYEQY
TRBJ2-7 | TRBV9 | - | ASSAQAGTNSYEQY
TRBJ2-7 | TRBV2 | - | ASSLSGGITYEQY
TRBJ1-1 | TRBV7-9 | - | SSSLVAGANTEAF
TRBJ1-1 | TRBV6-5 | few | ASSLTGPTEAF
TRBJ2-1 | TRBV19 | - | ATRDTPQGQF
TRBJ2-7 | TRBV27 | - | ASSLGVPGQGVYEQY
TRBJ2-7 | TRBV6-1 | - | ASSDPGPQGGITYEQY
TRBJ1-3 | TRBV18 | - | ASTSTRSGNTIY
TRBJ1-4 | TRBV15 | - | ATSTLGGPLREKLF
TRBJ1-2 | TRBV29-1 | few | SVEFGQGYGYT
TRBJ1-1 | TRBV9 | - | ASSVSEGNTEAF
TRBJ2-7 | TRBV20-1 | - | SATDSGEQY
TRBJ2-4 | TRBV10-1 | once | ASRSAHRAAKNIQY
TRBJ1-1 | TRBV11-1 | - | ASSGRDRENTEAF
TRBJ2-6 | TRBV19 | - | ASTTGSRGANVLT
TRBJ1-3 | TRBV9 | - | ASSVEGAAGNTIY
TRBJ1-1 | TRBV7-9 | - | ASSLVQGNTEAF
TRBJ2-7 | TRBV7-2 | - | ASSLDQTGGTYY
TRBJ1-3 | TRBV18 | - | ASSPDRSSGNTIY
TRBJ2-4 | TRBV5-1 | - | ASSLAGAFSNIQY
TRBJ2-5 | TRBV7-6 | - | ASSPTGSLQTQY
TRBJ2-2 | TRBV7-2 | - | ASSPRETGFNTGELF
TRBJ1-3 | TRBV6-5 | - | ASTPGGSGNTIY
TRBJ2-7 | TRBV7-9 | - | ASSLQDESYEQY
TRBJ2-1 | TRBV7-8 | once | ASSPGTLTGGQF
TRBJ2-2 | TRBV5-1 | - | ASSLLPQGATLKNTGELF
TRBJ1-1 | TRBV9 | - | ASSSGVGTEAF
TRBJ2-1 | TRBV18 | - | ASSSDRGSGNEQF
TRBJ1-3 | TRBV30 | once | AWSVSPDTIY
TRBJ1-6 | TRBV9 | - | ASSPRSGQGTPLH
TRBJ2-2 | TRBV7-9 | few | ASSVTTVTGELF
TRBJ2-1 | TRBV27 | - | ASSLPQGNEQF
TRBJ1-3 | TRBV5-5 | - | ASMYLRNSGNTIY
TRBJ2-3 | TRBV7-6 | - | ASSLGSPRIDTQY
TRBJ2-7 | TRBV6-5 | - | ASSYLGTYEQY
TRBJ2-7 | TRBV29-1 | - | SVGRTGAYEQY
TRBJ1-2 | TRBV7-9 | - | ASRAEKGYT